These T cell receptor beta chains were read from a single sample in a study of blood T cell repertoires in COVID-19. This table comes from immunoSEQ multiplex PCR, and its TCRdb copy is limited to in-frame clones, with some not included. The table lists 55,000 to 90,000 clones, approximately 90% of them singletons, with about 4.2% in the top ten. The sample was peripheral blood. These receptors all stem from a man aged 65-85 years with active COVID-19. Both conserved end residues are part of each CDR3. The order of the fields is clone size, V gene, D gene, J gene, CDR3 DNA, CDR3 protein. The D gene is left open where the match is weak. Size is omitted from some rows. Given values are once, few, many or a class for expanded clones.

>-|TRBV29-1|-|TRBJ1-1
TGCAGCGTTGAATGGTTCGACAGACCGAACACTGAAGCTTTCTTT
CSVEWFDRPNTEAFF
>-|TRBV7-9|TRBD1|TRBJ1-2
TGTGCCAGCAGCTTAGAGGGACAGGCGACCTATGGCTACACCTTC
CASSLEGQATYGYTF
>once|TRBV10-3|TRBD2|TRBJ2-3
TGTGCCATCAGCCCAGCGGGGCCGGGGACAGATACGCAGTATTTT
CAISPAGPGTDTQYF
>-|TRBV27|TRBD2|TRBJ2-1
TGTGCCAGCAGTTTACTCAGCGGGGCCTCCTACAATGAGCAGTTCTTC
CASSLLSGASYNEQFF
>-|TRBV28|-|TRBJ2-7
TGTGCCAGCAGCTTGGGCCCCACCTACGAGCAGTACTTC
CASSLGPTYEQYF
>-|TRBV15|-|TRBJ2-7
TGTGCCACCAGCAGAGCCCGCCCGGGAGTGGGCTACGAGCAGTACTTC
CATSRARPGVGYEQYF
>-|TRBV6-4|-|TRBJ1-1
TGTGCCGGCAGTGACGGGCCCGAGAACACTGAAGCTTTCTTT
CAGSDGPENTEAFF
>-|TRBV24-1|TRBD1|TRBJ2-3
TGTGCCACCAGTGACCCGACAGGGGCGGAGCGGGATACGCAGTATTTT
CATSDPTGAERDTQYF
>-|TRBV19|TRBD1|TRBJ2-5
TGTGCCAGTAGTATTCTCGGCAGGGGGGAGACCCAGTACTTC
CASSILGRGETQYF
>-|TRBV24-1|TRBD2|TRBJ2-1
TGTGCCACCAGTGATTTCAAGACTAGCGGCAATGAGCAGTTCTTC
CATSDFKTSGNEQFF
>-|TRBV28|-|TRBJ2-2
TGTGCCAGCATTAATGGGGGGAGTTGGGGCACCGGGGAGCTGTTTTTT
CASINGGSWGTGELFF